This passage covers 29 T cell receptor beta chains from one sample sequenced in a study of metastatic and nonmetastatic thyroid tumors. Using MiXCR, TCRdb reanalyzed the PCR reads. The table records some 15,000 clones, about 20% of them present only once. Thyroid surgery was preceded by no treatment in any patient. The sequencing sample was made of adjacent normal tissue. Source of these receptors: a female donor with papillary thyroid cancer or a benign thyroid nodule (not recorded which). Some clones in this sample may be carry-over from other donors' samples.

This clone occurred a few times. The CDR3 loop is CATSRDRVTGEQYF. CDR3 nucleotide sequence: TGTGCCACCAGCAGAGATCGGGTGACCGGCGAGCAGTACTTC. The chain recombines TRBV15 with TRBJ2-7; no reliable D call. Trimming cost V 0 bases and J 6 bases, with 12 bases left between them. Germline V gene lookup returns CDR1 LNHNV and CDR2 YYDKDF (reference sequence). This CDR3 is built from 14 residues.

The rearrangement uses TRBV27 and TRBJ1-5; 8 nucleotides line up with TRBD1. The CDR3 spans 13 residues. The germline gives CDR1 MNHEY, CDR2 SMNVEV (reference sequence). The V segment lost 4 bases and the J segment 5 bases; nucleotides outside the gene matches: 1. CDR3 in amino acids: CASSSRGHQPQHF. The CDR3 nucleotides are TGTGCCAGCAGTTCCAGGGGGCATCAGCCCCAGCATTTT.

Only one count was recorded for this clone. This chain joins TRBV5-1 and TRBJ2-3, with 13 bases lining up with TRBD2. CDR3 size: 16 residues. V shed 2 bases, J shed 4 bases, and the junction held 4 bases outside the gene matches. Germline V lookup: CDR1 SGHRS, CDR2 YFSETQ. In DNA, the CDR3 is TGCGCCAGCAGCTTAACTAGCGGGAGGGCCCCAGATACGCAGTATTTT. This encodes CASSLTSGRAPDTQYF.

This clone has more than one count but fewer than ten. A much bigger clone sits one base away, suggesting this may be a read error. The V gene is TRBV10-3, the J gene TRBJ2-7, with 11 bases aligning to TRBD2. Unmatched junction bases numbered 7, after V lost 7 bases and J lost 5 bases. Germline V gene data show CDR1 as ENHRY and CDR2 as SYGVKD. The CDR3 has 14 amino acids. CDR3 sequence (DNA): TGTGCCATCATGTTGACTAGCGGGGACAACGAGCAGTACTTC. Translating gives CAIMLTSGDNEQYF.

V is TRBV12-3 or TRBV12-4 and J is TRBJ2-7; 7 positions match TRBD2. The V gene end was trimmed by 3 bases and the J gene end by 4 bases; junction bases not matched to a gene: 6. The CDR3 is 14 residues long. The CDR3 region has the DNA TGTGCCAGCAGTTTTGGGCTGGGGGGGTACGAGCAGTACTTC. Its translation is CASSFGLGGYEQYF.

The chain combines TRBV9 with TRBJ2-1; 10 nucleotides line up with TRBD2. Trimming took 4 bases from V and 3 from J; bases not matched to a gene: 7. CDR1 and CDR2 from the germline V gene are SGDLS and YYNGEE. This CDR3 is 16 amino acids long. Written as DNA, the CDR3 is TGTGCCAGCAGCATATTTAGCGGGAGGTACTACAATGAGCAGTTCTTC. Its translation is CASSIFSGRYYNEQFF.

The chain has TRBV10-3 and TRBJ2-1; perhaps TRBD2 as D (5 bases). V was pared by 8 bases and J by 7 bases, with 15 bases between. Germline CDR1 is ENHRY and CDR2 is SYGVKD. The CDR3 runs to 13 residues. The CDR3 region is CAIAGEGGNEQFF. In DNA, the CDR3 is TGTGCCATCGCCGGCGAAGGAGGTAATGAGCAGTTCTTC.

The table lists this clone with a few counts. J is TRBJ2-7 and V is TRBV5-1; D remains unclear. Trimming took off 2 bases at V and 6 bases at J, with 12 bases between the two ends. This CDR3 is 13 amino acids long. CDR1 and CDR2 (germline): SGHRS, YFSETQ. The CDR3 here is CASSLLRGSEQYF. DNA of the CDR3: TGCGCCAGCAGCTTACTTAGAGGCTCCGAGCAGTACTTC.

Here the CDR3 DNA reads TGTGCCTGGATTGGTGTTTACTCTGGGGCCAACGTCCTGACTTTC. This sequence encodes CAWIGVYSGANVLTF. The V call is TRBV30, the J call TRBJ2-6; D gene ambiguous. The germline gives CDR1 GTSNPN, CDR2 SVGIG (reference sequence). The CDR3 runs 15 residues. Trimming pared 4 bases from V and 0 bases from J, leaving 10 bases between.

This clone was observed a few times. The chain combines TRBV12-3 or TRBV12-4 with TRBJ1-4; no definite D call. Trimming shortened V by 1 base and J by 2 bases, and 8 bases separated the two germline ends. This CDR3 is built from 15 residues. The CDR3 region has the DNA TGTGCCAGCAGTTTAGGCGGGAGGACTAATGAAAAACTGTTTTTT. It yields the protein CASSLGGRTNEKLFF.

The sample holds a few counts of this clone. This sequence joins TRBV6-1 and TRBJ1-2, with D perhaps matching TRBD1 (5 bases). CDR1 and CDR2 (germline): MNHNS, SASEGT. V lost 4 bases and J 13 bases, leaving 19 bases between the germline ends. CDR3 size: 13 residues. CDR3 amino acids: CASSGSGRDFITF. The CDR3 DNA is TGTGCCAGCAGTGGGTCAGGGCGGGATTTTATCACCTTC.

V gene TRBV6-2 or TRBV6-3 combines with J gene TRBJ1-2, with 7 bases identical to TRBD1. Germline V gene data show CDR1 as MNHEY and CDR2 as SVGEGT. Germline trimming cut 5 bases from V and 4 bases from J; bases unmatched to any gene: 4. There are 13 residues in the CDR3. The CDR3 nucleotides read TGTGCCAGCAGTGACCGGGACAGCTATGGCTACACCTTC. Its translation is CASSDRDSYGYTF.

The chain is built from TRBV6-1 and TRBJ1-6; D is uncertain. The V end lost 2 bases, the J end lost 10 bases, and 9 bases lay between the germline ends. The V gene's germline CDR1 is MNHNS and CDR2 SASEGT. The CDR3 is 13 residues long. The CDR3 DNA reads as TGTGCCAGCAGTGAATCGGTTCGATCACCCCTCCACTTT. Encoded protein: CASSESVRSPLHF.

With regard to this clone: Just one base apart from a much larger clone, this may be a read error. The genes are TRBV12-3 or TRBV12-4 and TRBJ2-7, with D maybe TRBD2 (5 bases). V was trimmed by 5 bases and J by 6 bases, leaving 11 bases between them. This CDR3 spans 12 amino acids. In DNA, the CDR3 is TGTGCCAGCAGTCGGACTGGCTGCGAGCAGTACTTC. Translated, it gives CASSRTGCEQYF.

This clone was seen ten or more times. In DNA form, the CDR3 reads TGCAGTGCTCCCGGGACTGGCCAACACAATGAGCAGTTCTTC. Translation gives CSAPGTGQHNEQFF. This chain connects TRBV20-1 to TRBJ2-1; D is possibly TRBD2 (6 bases). Germline V lookup: CDR1 DFQATT, CDR2 SNEGSKA (reference sequence). The CDR3 runs 14 residues. Trimming removed 5 bases at V and 5 bases at J, with 16 bases between.

Ten or more counts support this clone. V and J are TRBV6-5 and TRBJ1-2; no clear D gene. The CDR3 is made up of 14 amino acids. Germline-derived CDR1 and CDR2 are MNHEY and SVGAGI. V was shortened by 1 base and J by 4 bases, with 10 bases between the two germline ends. The CDR3 region is CASSYLGGFYGYTF. The DNA of the CDR3 is TGTGCCAGCAGTTACTTAGGAGGGTTCTATGGCTACACCTTC.

This clone was found a few times. The chain employs TRBV19 and TRBJ1-1; possible D gene TRBD1, 6 bases. The CDR3 covers 15 residues. Germline CDR1 LNHDA, CDR2 SQIVND (reference sequence). Deletions cut 3 bases from V and 5 bases from J, with 16 bases between. This CDR3 is CASSMGAGRVTEAFF. In DNA form, the CDR3 reads TGTGCCAGTAGTATGGGGGCTGGCAGGGTAACTGAAGCTTTCTTT.

This clone was detected a few times. J is TRBJ1-6 and V is TRBV2, with D possibly TRBD1 on 5 matching bases. The V end was cut by 7 bases, the J end by 7 bases, with 17 bases between. Germline CDR1 is SNHLY and CDR2 is FYNNEI. CDR3 length: 15 amino acids. CDR3 loop: CASMTTEMGNSPLHF. CDR3 coding DNA: TGTGCCAGCATGACGACAGAGATGGGGAATTCACCCCTCCACTTT.

This chain uses TRBV28 with TRBJ2-7; 14 nucleotides align to TRBD2. There are 15 residues in the CDR3. The ends lost 6 bases at V and 2 bases at J; junction bases unmatched: 3. From germline, CDR1 is MDHEN and CDR2 SYDVKM. The CDR3 coding sequence is TGTGCCAGCAGCAGGGGACTAGCGGGAGCCTACGAGCAGTACTTC. Protein sequence: CASSRGLAGAYEQYF. The full variable domain, with the rest looked up from reference TRBV28 and TRBJ2-7, is DVKVTQSSRYLVKRTGEKVFLECVQDMDHENMFWYRQDPGLGLRLIYFSYDVKMKEKGDIPEGYSVSREKKERFSLILESASTNQTSMYLCASSRGLAGAYEQYFGPGTRLTVT.

Sample share makes this clone large. A junction boundary mismatches the germline segment, possibly from a read error. The chain's CDR3 is CSVEDLRTGEGF. In nucleotides, the CDR3 is TGCAGCGTTGAAGATCTAAGGACAGGAGAGGGGTTT. The gene calls are TRBV29-1 and TRBJ1-1; TRBD1 aligns across 7 bases. Looked up from germline, CDR1 is SQVTM and CDR2 is ANQGSEA. The CDR3 length is 12 residues.

This clone was observed at least ten times. Other DNA sequences in the same sample also yield this CDR3. This chain connects TRBV12-5 to TRBJ1-3; D is undetermined. V was cut by 6 bases and J by 0 bases, with 6 bases left in between. The germline V gene encodes CDR1 LGHNT and CDR2 FRNRAP. The CDR3 spans 13 residues. The CDR3 DNA is TGTGCTAGTGGGAGGGACTCTGGAAACACCATATATTTT. Protein sequence: CASGRDSGNTIYF.

V and J are TRBV14 and TRBJ1-1; no clear D. Germline CDR1 SGHDN, CDR2 FVKESK. Deletions cut 0 bases from V and 2 bases from J, with 13 bases between. This CDR3 contains 16 residues. The CDR3 DNA reads TGTGCCAGCAGCCAAGAATCGTGGCAGTCAAACACTGAAGCTTTCTTT. Translated, it gives CASSQESWQSNTEAFF.

The chain couples TRBV28 to TRBJ2-1; D uncertain. CDR1 and CDR2 (germline): MDHEN, SYDVKM. CDR3 length: 10 residues. V gave up 3 bases and J gave up 7 bases, with 1 base separating them. The CDR3 loop reads CASSFNEQFF. The CDR3 nucleotides read TGTGCCAGCAGTTTTAATGAGCAGTTCTTC.

The V call is TRBV6-1, the J call TRBJ2-1, with TRBD2 matching over 13 bases. Germline V gene lookup returns CDR1 MNHNS and CDR2 SASEGT. V was pared by 2 bases and J by 7 bases, with 5 bases of the junction left unmatched. The CDR3 extends over 16 amino acids. CDR3 amino acids: CASSERLAGGVNEQFF. DNA of the CDR3: TGTGCCAGCAGTGAACGACTAGCGGGGGGAGTGAATGAGCAGTTCTTC.

The chain joins TRBV24-1 to TRBJ2-1, with 14 bases lining up with TRBD2. The germline gives CDR1 KGHDR, CDR2 SFDVKD. J gave up 4 bases and V 1 base, and 11 bases lay outside the gene matches. There are 20 residues in the CDR3. The CDR3 spells CATSDLGQGLAGVGYNEQFF. For the CDR3, the DNA is TGTGCCACCAGTGATTTAGGCCAGGGACTAGCGGGAGTCGGTTACAATGAGCAGTTCTTC.

The gene calls are TRBV18 and TRBJ2-1; D ambiguous. V lost 3 bases to trimming and J lost 2 bases, with 8 bases between them. The V gene's germline CDR1 is KGHSH and CDR2 LQKENI. The CDR3 has 14 residues. For the CDR3, the DNA is TGTGCCAGCTCACCCACGCAAGCCTACAATGAGCAGTTCTTC. Translating it yields CASSPTQAYNEQFF.

This clone was seen a few times. The same CDR3 can be traced to other DNA sequences in this sample. This chain links TRBV28 with TRBJ1-4, with D possibly TRBD1 on 5 matching bases. The CDR3 loop spans 15 amino acids. CDR1 and CDR2 from the germline V gene are MDHEN and SYDVKM. Deletions cut 6 bases from V and 3 bases from J, with 14 bases between. The CDR3 reads CASSLGQGANEKLFF. CDR3 in DNA: TGTGCCAGCAGCCTAGGGCAGGGAGCTAATGAAAAACTGTTTTTT. Based on the CDR3 plus reference TRBV28 and TRBJ1-4, the full variable domain is DVKVTQSSRYLVKRTGEKVFLECVQDMDHENMFWYRQDPGLGLRLIYFSYDVKMKEKGDIPEGYSVSREKKERFSLILESASTNQTSMYLCASSLGQGANEKLFFGSGTQLSVL.

V gene TRBV11-3 combines with J gene TRBJ1-1; D not certain. CDR3 length: 14 amino acids. V dropped 0 bases and J dropped 3 bases, with 8 bases sitting between them. CDR1 SGHNT and CDR2 YENEEA come from the germline V gene. The chain's CDR3 is CASSLDGVDTEAFF. For the CDR3, the DNA is TGTGCCAGCAGCTTAGATGGGGTTGACACTGAAGCTTTCTTT.

This clone was detected a few times. V usage is TRBV28 and J usage is TRBJ2-7; the D gene is possibly TRBD2 (5 bases). The CDR3 is made up of 13 amino acids. Germline CDR1 reads MDHEN; CDR2 reads SYDVKM. Trimming shortened V by 5 bases and J by 2 bases, and 10 bases separated the two germline ends. The CDR3 loop is CASSIGSAYEQYF. CDR3 nucleotide sequence: TGTGCCAGCAGTATAGGGAGCGCCTACGAGCAGTACTTC.